This T cell receptor beta chain originates from a study of early T cells in non-severe SARS-CoV-2 infection. Study-wide background: Unsorted whole blood bulk RNA was sequenced, with unpaired chains.

This CDR3 spans 15 amino acids. Losses at the gene ends were 6 bases for V and 4 bases for J; bases not matched to a gene: 10. CDR1 is SGHRS and CDR2 is YFSETQ in the germline V gene. The table lists this clonotype with many counts. As yet, its antigen is unknown. Individual cDNA molecules carried attached unique molecular identifiers. One entry per CDR3 protein, called by TCRdb with MiXCR from the 5' RACE reads. The table has some 44,000 distinct CDR3 sequences, about 5.9% seen once; the top ten hold about 8.3%. Study observations and caveats: VDJdb matching, biased toward anti-spike CD8 responses, missed private and CD4 specificities.

The clonotype originates from an adult who was a healthcare worker with PCR-confirmed SARS-CoV-2 infection or an uninfected control (not recorded which). V gene TRBV5-1 combines with J gene TRBJ2-5, with TRBD1 identical over 9 bases. This specimen consisted of whole blood, obtained at baseline. The CDR3 nucleotides read TGCGCCAGCAACCCGGGACAGGGAAAAGTAGAGACCCAGTACTTC. This encodes CASNPGQGKVETQYF. The complete variable domain, with remaining parts taken from reference TRBV5-1 and TRBJ2-5, reads KAGVTQTPRYLIKTRGQQVTLSCSPISGHRSVSWYQQTPGQGLQFLFEYFSETQRNKGNFPGRFSGRQFSNSRSEMNVSTLELGDSALYLCASNPGQGKVETQYFGPGTRLLVL.